These 18 T cell receptor beta chains share one sample of origin, sequenced in a study of a mutant IDH1 vaccine in newly diagnosed glioma. Sequenced by immunoSEQ multiplex PCR; TCRdb stores in-frame clones only, minus some. This table holds tens of thousands of clones, approximately 83% found once. Time point denoted: baseline, week 1 (first vaccination visit). As to treatment: pre-vaccination baseline after standard-of-care therapy. Sample: PBMCs, taken from a glioma patient treated with radiotherapy, temozolomide or both. Receptors originate from a woman aged 50 to 60 with glioma.

This chain uses TRBV18 with TRBJ1-5; D is uncertain. Germline CDR1 reads KGHSH; CDR2 reads LQKENI. The V end lost 2 bases, the J end lost 4 bases, and 6 bases lay between the germline ends. The length of the CDR3 is 13 residues. CDR3 sequence: CASSPSTNQPQHF. CDR3 sequence (DNA): TGTGCCAGCTCACCATCAACTAATCAGCCCCAGCATTTT. The variable domain in full, with the rest retrieved from reference TRBV18 and TRBJ1-5, is NAGVMQNPRHLVRRRGQEARLRCSPMKGHSHVYWYRQLPEEGLKFMVYLQKENIIDESGMPKERFSAEFPKEGPSILRIQQVVRGDSAAYFCASSPSTNQPQHFGDGTRLSIL.

V usage is TRBV7-2 and J usage is TRBJ2-5; D remains ambiguous. V lost 5 bases and J lost 5, with 15 bases in between. This CDR3 comprises 14 residues. The germline V gene encodes CDR1 SGHTA and CDR2 FQGNSA. The CDR3 bases are TGTGCCAGCAGCCCCTACTCAGTTTTGGAGACCCAGTACTTC. It translates to CASSPYSVLETQYF.

This clone was found once. This sequence joins TRBV9 and TRBJ1-1; D not resolved. The CDR3 is made up of 13 amino acids. Germline loops: CDR1 SGDLS, CDR2 YYNGEE. V was shortened by 7 bases and J by 5 bases, with 15 bases between the two germline ends. The CDR3 DNA is TGTGCCAGCTCCGACGGTCCGGGGACTGAAGCTTTCTTT. Its translation: CASSDGPGTEAFF. The full variable domain, rest sourced from reference TRBV9 and TRBJ1-1, is DSGVTQTPKHLITATGQRVTLRCSPRSGDLSVYWYQQSLDQGLQFLIQYYNGEERAKGNILERFSAQQFPDLHSELNLSSLELGDSALYFCASSDGPGTEAFFGQGTRLTVV.

The chain employs TRBV18 and TRBJ1-4; unclear D gene. Looked up from germline, CDR1 is KGHSH and CDR2 is LQKENI. Between the trimmed V and J ends, which lost 5 bases and 7 bases, there was a span of 14 bases. This CDR3 is built from 14 residues. CDR3 loop: CASSLERASEKLFF. Here the CDR3 DNA reads TGTGCCAGCTCATTGGAGAGGGCTAGTGAAAAACTGTTTTTT.

This clone was picked up one time. The chain uses TRBV5-1 and TRBJ1-4; D is possibly TRBD1 (5 bases). Germline-derived CDR1 and CDR2 are SGHRS and YFSETQ. This CDR3 region has 16 residues. The V and J ends lost 3 bases and 1 base respectively, with 13 bases between them. The chain's CDR3 is CASSWGAGGTNEKLFF. The CDR3 nucleotides are TGCGCCAGCAGCTGGGGAGCTGGGGGAACTAATGAAAAACTGTTTTTT.

This sequence joins TRBV19 and TRBJ1-1; weak D call: TRBD1 (5 bases). CDR1 and CDR2 from the germline V gene are LNHDA and SQIVND (reference sequence). V was pared by 0 bases and J by 4 bases, with 6 bases between. The CDR3 extends over 13 amino acids. The CDR3 bases are TGTGCCAGTAGTATAGATAGGGGCACTGAAGCTTTCTTT. Protein sequence: CASSIDRGTEAFF.

The rearrangement joins TRBV15 to TRBJ1-1; D is unclear. The CDR3 sequence is 13 residues long. From germline, CDR1 is LNHNV and CDR2 YYDKDF (reference sequence). Trimming took off 0 bases at V and 10 bases at J, with 12 bases between the two ends. The CDR3 DNA sequence: TGTGCCACCAGCAGAGATGGTGCTTGGGGAGCTTTCTTT. Translation gives CATSRDGAWGAFF. Supplemented by reference TRBV15 and TRBJ1-1, the full variable domain reads DAMVIQNPRYQVTQFGKPVTLSCSQTLNHNVMYWYQQKSSQAPKLLFHYYDKDFNNEADTPDNFQSRRPNTSFCFLDIRSPGLGDTAMYLCATSRDGAWGAFFGQGTRLTVV.

In its sample, this clone was seen a few times. The chain joins TRBV19 to TRBJ1-2; D is ambiguous. V shed 6 bases and J shed 6 bases, with 11 bases lying between them. Germline values: CDR1 LNHDA, CDR2 SQIVND (reference sequence). This CDR3 has 12 amino acids. DNA for the CDR3: TGTGCCAGTAGGAGTTCCCTTCATGGCTACACCTTC. Residues: CASRSSLHGYTF.

This chain connects TRBV5-1 to TRBJ1-2, with 10 bases fitting TRBD1. Germline V gene lookup returns CDR1 SGHRS and CDR2 YFSETQ. The CDR3 contains 16 residues. V shed 0 bases, J shed 0 bases, and the junction held 2 bases outside the gene matches. CDR3 in amino acids: CASSLEGQGANYGYTF. CDR3 DNA: TGCGCCAGCAGCTTGGAAGGACAGGGGGCTAACTATGGCTACACCTTC.

This clone was seen a few times. The rearrangement links TRBV30 to TRBJ1-4; D gene uncertain. Looked up from germline, CDR1 is GTSNPN and CDR2 is SVGIG (reference sequence). The CDR3 contains 11 residues. The germline V and J ends were trimmed by 1 base and 5 bases, with 2 bases remaining between them. The CDR3 coding sequence is TGTGCCTGGAGTGAAAATGAAAAACTGTTTTTT. Protein: CAWSENEKLFF.

The chain links TRBV27 to TRBJ2-5; 10 bases map to TRBD2. CDR1 and CDR2 from the germline V gene are MNHEY and SMNVEV (reference sequence). The CDR3 consists of 15 residues. J gave up 3 bases and V 5 bases, and 6 bases lay outside the gene matches. CDR3 sequence reads: CASSPRLAGEETQYF. The CDR3 DNA sequence: TGTGCCAGCAGTCCGCGCCTAGCGGGAGAAGAGACCCAGTACTTC.

The rearrangement joins TRBV27 to TRBJ1-2; 9 positions agree with TRBD1. V gave up 5 bases and J gave up 8 bases; unmatched junction bases: 12. CDR3 length: 15 amino acids. The germline V gene encodes CDR1 MNHEY and CDR2 SMNVEV (reference sequence). The CDR3 coding sequence is TGTGCCAGCAGTCCTACGACAGGGGGGCGTAAAGGCTACACCTTC. Translating gives CASSPTTGGRKGYTF.

The gene calls are TRBV5-1 and TRBJ1-2; tentative D call: TRBD1 (6 bases). CDR3 size: 14 residues. CDR1 SGHRS and CDR2 YFSETQ come from the germline V gene. V was shortened by 6 bases and J by 6 bases, with 18 bases between the two germline ends. CDR3 residues: CASTPTGAMDGYTF. DNA of the CDR3: TGCGCCAGCACCCCCACGGGGGCAATGGATGGCTACACCTTC.

The genes are TRBV20-1 and TRBJ1-1, with unresolved D. This CDR3 comprises 11 residues. V dropped 4 bases and J dropped 1 base, with 4 bases sitting between them. Germline CDR1 and CDR2: DFQATT and SNEGSKA (reference sequence). This CDR3 reads CSATGNTEAFF. The CDR3 nucleotides are TGCAGTGCTACCGGGAACACTGAAGCTTTCTTT.

The chain uses TRBV5-1 and TRBJ1-1; D gene unclear. The CDR3 contains 14 residues. V was pared by 2 bases and J by 5 bases, with 13 bases between. CDR1 and CDR2 from the germline V gene are SGHRS and YFSETQ. The CDR3 loop reads CASSFGERETEAFF. The CDR3 nucleotides read TGCGCCAGCAGCTTCGGGGAACGGGAAACTGAAGCTTTCTTT.

The gene calls are TRBV4-3 and TRBJ2-7; TRBD2 matches 10 bases. This CDR3 spans 14 amino acids. The germline CDR1 and CDR2 sequences are LGHNA and YSLEER. Unmatched junction bases numbered 3, after V lost 2 bases and J lost 5 bases. CDR3 in DNA: TGCGCCAGCAGCCAATGGCTAGCGGGGGACGAGCAGTACTTC. Translated: CASSQWLAGDEQYF.

This chain connects TRBV5-1 to TRBJ2-2; D assignment may be TRBD1 or TRBD2 (6 bases each). The CDR3 extends over 15 amino acids. V lost 3 bases, J lost 0 bases, and 9 bases lay in between. CDR1 SGHRS and CDR2 YFSETQ come from the germline V gene. The CDR3 here is CASSWGASNTGELFF. The DNA of the CDR3 is TGCGCCAGCAGCTGGGGGGCGTCGAACACCGGGGAGCTGTTTTTT. Combining the CDR3 with reference TRBV5-1 and TRBJ2-2 gives the whole variable domain KAGVTQTPRYLIKTRGQQVTLSCSPISGHRSVSWYQQTPGQGLQFLFEYFSETQRNKGNFPGRFSGRQFSNSRSEMNVSTLELGDSALYLCASSWGASNTGELFFGEGSRLTVL.

The table lists this clone with a count of one. This chain links TRBV18 with TRBJ1-3, with D perhaps TRBD1 (5 bases). This CDR3 has 15 amino acids. Germline V gene data show CDR1 as KGHSH and CDR2 as LQKENI. The V end lost 1 base, the J end lost 0 bases, and 7 bases lay between the germline ends. The CDR3 DNA sequence: TGTGCCAGCTCACCACAGGGGTACTCTGGAAACACCATATATTTT. Amino acid sequence: CASSPQGYSGNTIYF.